Listed below are T cell receptor beta chains from one sample, sequenced in a study of yellow fever vaccine responses in identical twins. Each CDR3 protein is one row after TCRdb ran MiXCR on the RT-PCR reads. The sample comprises 2,300 or so distinct CDR3 sequences, about 90% of which are singletons, and roughly 4% rests with the top ten. The sequencing used T cells from blood (PBMCs), unsorted or a sorted subset (not recorded which), collected before or after yellow fever vaccination (not recorded which). All receptors derive from a woman aged 18-29 years who received the yellow fever vaccine. CDR3s include the opening cysteine and the closing phenylalanine or tryptophan. Fields, in order: J gene, V gene, CDR3 protein.

J: TRBJ2-5
V: TRBV18
CDR3: CASSPPGKETQYF

J: TRBJ1-1
V: TRBV10-1
CDR3: CASSESRGAFAFF

J: TRBJ2-4
V: TRBV28
CDR3: CASRRASLGKNIQYF

J: TRBJ2-7
V: TRBV6-5
CDR3: CASSYSSGGAWEQYF

J: TRBJ1-1
V: TRBV20-1
CDR3: CSCPANSLNTEAFF

J: TRBJ2-1
V: TRBV6-1
CDR3: CASRQGASNEQFF

J: TRBJ2-1
V: TRBV29-1
CDR3: CSVEGQTLVGCNEQFF

J: TRBJ2-7
V: TRBV7-2
CDR3: CASSRQRGSYEQYF

J: TRBJ2-3
V: TRBV7-3
CDR3: CASSLMKGTDTQYF

J: TRBJ2-3
V: TRBV3-1
CDR3: CASNVGDTQYF

J: TRBJ2-3
V: TRBV2
CDR3: CASSREPTDTQYF

J: TRBJ1-1
V: TRBV15
CDR3: CATSRGRPLTEAFF

J: TRBJ1-2
V: TRBV10-1
CDR3: CASSATGGYGYTF

J: TRBJ2-1
V: TRBV10-3
CDR3: CAISEEGTGENEQFF

J: TRBJ2-4
V: TRBV13
CDR3: CASKEENIQYF

J: TRBJ2-3
V: TRBV11-2
CDR3: CASSLEASGGSFTDTQYF

J: TRBJ1-1
V: TRBV6-2/TRBV6-3
CDR3: CASNNRGEAFF

J: TRBJ1-2
V: TRBV15
CDR3: CATSRDRQGAYGYTF

J: TRBJ2-3
V: TRBV6-2/TRBV6-3
CDR3: CASSPSGLAGADTQYF

J: TRBJ2-5
V: TRBV11-1
CDR3: CASTKFAGQGEQTQYF

J: TRBJ1-1
V: TRBV7-3
CDR3: CASSAEGGLTYEAFF

J: TRBJ1-2
V: TRBV4-1
CDR3: CASSQPGGVGGYTF

J: TRBJ1-1
V: TRBV15
CDR3: CATSREGGNTEAFF

J: TRBJ1-3
V: TRBV10-3
CDR3: CAISDWDRGISGNTIYF

J: TRBJ1-1
V: TRBV5-4
CDR3: CASRSNIANTEAFF

J: TRBJ2-2
V: TRBV29-1
CDR3: CSVRPGDGGKIGELFF

J: TRBJ1-2
V: TRBV11-1
CDR3: CASSLISNYGYTF

J: TRBJ2-7
V: TRBV15
CDR3: CATSSGGLSSYEQYF

J: TRBJ1-5
V: TRBV5-6
CDR3: CASSSISGMGHQPQHF

J: TRBJ1-2
V: TRBV29-1
CDR3: CSVEIALDGYGYTF

J: TRBJ2-1
V: TRBV25-1
CDR3: CASSPGGTALAWSYNEQFF

J: TRBJ2-7
V: TRBV21-1
CDR3: CASSKASSGREPEQYF

J: TRBJ1-3
V: TRBV7-6
CDR3: CASSRTGGSGNTIYF

J: TRBJ1-5
V: TRBV7-2
CDR3: CASSYRTDQPQHF

J: TRBJ2-1
V: TRBV20-1
CDR3: CSASDGTSNEQFF

J: TRBJ1-5
V: TRBV12-3/TRBV12-4
CDR3: CASSPDTLGPQHF

J: TRBJ1-1
V: TRBV4-1
CDR3: CASSQDPALADTEAFF

J: TRBJ2-3
V: TRBV11-2
CDR3: CASSPPTSASDTQYF

J: TRBJ2-5
V: TRBV12-1
CDR3: CASRRSTGEETQYF

J: TRBJ1-2
V: TRBV6-2/TRBV6-3
CDR3: CASSYSFVMETNYGYTF

J: TRBJ1-2
V: TRBV4-3
CDR3: CASSQSSGSYGYTF

J: TRBJ2-1
V: TRBV11-2
CDR3: CASSLGVGSYNEQFF

J: TRBJ2-7
V: TRBV15
CDR3: CATSSSRTQAYEQYF

J: TRBJ1-5
V: TRBV10-3
CDR3: CAIGVANQPQHF

J: TRBJ1-1
V: TRBV10-1
CDR3: CASSETAMNTEAFF

J: TRBJ1-3
V: TRBV4-2
CDR3: CASSQGAGDGNTIYF

J: TRBJ1-5
V: TRBV30
CDR3: CAWSAPAPFGQPQHF

J: TRBJ2-4
V: TRBV10-3
CDR3: CAIRGLAGGPRDIQYF

J: TRBJ2-1
V: TRBV10-1
CDR3: CASSRDLGSYNEQFF